Listed below are T cell receptor beta chains from one sample, sequenced in a study of T cell responses to AZD1222 COVID-19 vaccine. Measured with immunoSEQ multiplex PCR; TCRdb has only the in-frame clones, and not every one. This table has about 140,000 clones, more than 90% appearing once. This specimen was peripheral blood, taken on day 0 of AZD1222 vaccination. Every receptor here comes from an adult in good health. The CDR3 runs from the conserved cysteine through the conserved F or W. D genes are given only for firm matches. For some rows the clone size is stated as once, few or many, or as a class when expanded; others skip it.

>.|TRBV11-3|TRBJ2-5|.
TGTGCCAGCAGCTTTAGGTCGGGAGAGACCCAGTACTTC
CASSFRSGETQYF
>.|TRBV19|TRBJ2-3|TRBD1
TGTGCCAGTAGTCTCACCGGGACAGGGATAGATACGCAGTATTTT
CASSLTGTGIDTQYF
>.|TRBV19|TRBJ1-4|.
TGTGCCAGTAGCCTTAAAGAAAAACTGTTTTTT
CASSLKEKLFF
>.|TRBV2|TRBJ2-7|TRBD2
TGTGCCAGCAGTGGGGCGGGAGGGCCATACGAGCAGTACTTC
CASSGAGGPYEQYF
>.|TRBV20-1|TRBJ1-1|.
TGCAGTGCTAAGAACACTGAAGCTTTCTTT
CSAKNTEAFF
>.|TRBV5-6|TRBJ2-5|TRBD2
TGTGCCAGCAGCTTGTGGGCGGGAGCCCCAGAGACCCAGTACTTC
CASSLWAGAPETQYF
>.|TRBV19|TRBJ1-3|.
TGTGCCAGTAGTATCGTCTCTGGAAACACCATATATTTT
CASSIVSGNTIYF
>.|TRBV5-6|TRBJ2-6|.
TGTGCCAGCAGCCCTCAGGGTCCTGGGTCTGGGGCCAACGTCCTGACTTTC
CASSPQGPGSGANVLTF
>.|TRBV27|TRBJ1-5|.
TGTGCCAGCAGTGCTAAGTGGGGGGCCAATCAGCCCCAGCATTTT
CASSAKWGANQPQHF
>.|TRBV28|TRBJ1-3|TRBD1
TGTGCCAGCAGTTCGGACAGGGTAGAAGGTGGAAACACCATATATTTT
CASSSDRVEGGNTIYF
>once|TRBV28|TRBJ2-7|.
TGTGCCAGCAGTTTAGAATGGCGGGCAGGGTTTGATACCTACGAGCAGTACTTC
CASSLEWRAGFDTYEQYF